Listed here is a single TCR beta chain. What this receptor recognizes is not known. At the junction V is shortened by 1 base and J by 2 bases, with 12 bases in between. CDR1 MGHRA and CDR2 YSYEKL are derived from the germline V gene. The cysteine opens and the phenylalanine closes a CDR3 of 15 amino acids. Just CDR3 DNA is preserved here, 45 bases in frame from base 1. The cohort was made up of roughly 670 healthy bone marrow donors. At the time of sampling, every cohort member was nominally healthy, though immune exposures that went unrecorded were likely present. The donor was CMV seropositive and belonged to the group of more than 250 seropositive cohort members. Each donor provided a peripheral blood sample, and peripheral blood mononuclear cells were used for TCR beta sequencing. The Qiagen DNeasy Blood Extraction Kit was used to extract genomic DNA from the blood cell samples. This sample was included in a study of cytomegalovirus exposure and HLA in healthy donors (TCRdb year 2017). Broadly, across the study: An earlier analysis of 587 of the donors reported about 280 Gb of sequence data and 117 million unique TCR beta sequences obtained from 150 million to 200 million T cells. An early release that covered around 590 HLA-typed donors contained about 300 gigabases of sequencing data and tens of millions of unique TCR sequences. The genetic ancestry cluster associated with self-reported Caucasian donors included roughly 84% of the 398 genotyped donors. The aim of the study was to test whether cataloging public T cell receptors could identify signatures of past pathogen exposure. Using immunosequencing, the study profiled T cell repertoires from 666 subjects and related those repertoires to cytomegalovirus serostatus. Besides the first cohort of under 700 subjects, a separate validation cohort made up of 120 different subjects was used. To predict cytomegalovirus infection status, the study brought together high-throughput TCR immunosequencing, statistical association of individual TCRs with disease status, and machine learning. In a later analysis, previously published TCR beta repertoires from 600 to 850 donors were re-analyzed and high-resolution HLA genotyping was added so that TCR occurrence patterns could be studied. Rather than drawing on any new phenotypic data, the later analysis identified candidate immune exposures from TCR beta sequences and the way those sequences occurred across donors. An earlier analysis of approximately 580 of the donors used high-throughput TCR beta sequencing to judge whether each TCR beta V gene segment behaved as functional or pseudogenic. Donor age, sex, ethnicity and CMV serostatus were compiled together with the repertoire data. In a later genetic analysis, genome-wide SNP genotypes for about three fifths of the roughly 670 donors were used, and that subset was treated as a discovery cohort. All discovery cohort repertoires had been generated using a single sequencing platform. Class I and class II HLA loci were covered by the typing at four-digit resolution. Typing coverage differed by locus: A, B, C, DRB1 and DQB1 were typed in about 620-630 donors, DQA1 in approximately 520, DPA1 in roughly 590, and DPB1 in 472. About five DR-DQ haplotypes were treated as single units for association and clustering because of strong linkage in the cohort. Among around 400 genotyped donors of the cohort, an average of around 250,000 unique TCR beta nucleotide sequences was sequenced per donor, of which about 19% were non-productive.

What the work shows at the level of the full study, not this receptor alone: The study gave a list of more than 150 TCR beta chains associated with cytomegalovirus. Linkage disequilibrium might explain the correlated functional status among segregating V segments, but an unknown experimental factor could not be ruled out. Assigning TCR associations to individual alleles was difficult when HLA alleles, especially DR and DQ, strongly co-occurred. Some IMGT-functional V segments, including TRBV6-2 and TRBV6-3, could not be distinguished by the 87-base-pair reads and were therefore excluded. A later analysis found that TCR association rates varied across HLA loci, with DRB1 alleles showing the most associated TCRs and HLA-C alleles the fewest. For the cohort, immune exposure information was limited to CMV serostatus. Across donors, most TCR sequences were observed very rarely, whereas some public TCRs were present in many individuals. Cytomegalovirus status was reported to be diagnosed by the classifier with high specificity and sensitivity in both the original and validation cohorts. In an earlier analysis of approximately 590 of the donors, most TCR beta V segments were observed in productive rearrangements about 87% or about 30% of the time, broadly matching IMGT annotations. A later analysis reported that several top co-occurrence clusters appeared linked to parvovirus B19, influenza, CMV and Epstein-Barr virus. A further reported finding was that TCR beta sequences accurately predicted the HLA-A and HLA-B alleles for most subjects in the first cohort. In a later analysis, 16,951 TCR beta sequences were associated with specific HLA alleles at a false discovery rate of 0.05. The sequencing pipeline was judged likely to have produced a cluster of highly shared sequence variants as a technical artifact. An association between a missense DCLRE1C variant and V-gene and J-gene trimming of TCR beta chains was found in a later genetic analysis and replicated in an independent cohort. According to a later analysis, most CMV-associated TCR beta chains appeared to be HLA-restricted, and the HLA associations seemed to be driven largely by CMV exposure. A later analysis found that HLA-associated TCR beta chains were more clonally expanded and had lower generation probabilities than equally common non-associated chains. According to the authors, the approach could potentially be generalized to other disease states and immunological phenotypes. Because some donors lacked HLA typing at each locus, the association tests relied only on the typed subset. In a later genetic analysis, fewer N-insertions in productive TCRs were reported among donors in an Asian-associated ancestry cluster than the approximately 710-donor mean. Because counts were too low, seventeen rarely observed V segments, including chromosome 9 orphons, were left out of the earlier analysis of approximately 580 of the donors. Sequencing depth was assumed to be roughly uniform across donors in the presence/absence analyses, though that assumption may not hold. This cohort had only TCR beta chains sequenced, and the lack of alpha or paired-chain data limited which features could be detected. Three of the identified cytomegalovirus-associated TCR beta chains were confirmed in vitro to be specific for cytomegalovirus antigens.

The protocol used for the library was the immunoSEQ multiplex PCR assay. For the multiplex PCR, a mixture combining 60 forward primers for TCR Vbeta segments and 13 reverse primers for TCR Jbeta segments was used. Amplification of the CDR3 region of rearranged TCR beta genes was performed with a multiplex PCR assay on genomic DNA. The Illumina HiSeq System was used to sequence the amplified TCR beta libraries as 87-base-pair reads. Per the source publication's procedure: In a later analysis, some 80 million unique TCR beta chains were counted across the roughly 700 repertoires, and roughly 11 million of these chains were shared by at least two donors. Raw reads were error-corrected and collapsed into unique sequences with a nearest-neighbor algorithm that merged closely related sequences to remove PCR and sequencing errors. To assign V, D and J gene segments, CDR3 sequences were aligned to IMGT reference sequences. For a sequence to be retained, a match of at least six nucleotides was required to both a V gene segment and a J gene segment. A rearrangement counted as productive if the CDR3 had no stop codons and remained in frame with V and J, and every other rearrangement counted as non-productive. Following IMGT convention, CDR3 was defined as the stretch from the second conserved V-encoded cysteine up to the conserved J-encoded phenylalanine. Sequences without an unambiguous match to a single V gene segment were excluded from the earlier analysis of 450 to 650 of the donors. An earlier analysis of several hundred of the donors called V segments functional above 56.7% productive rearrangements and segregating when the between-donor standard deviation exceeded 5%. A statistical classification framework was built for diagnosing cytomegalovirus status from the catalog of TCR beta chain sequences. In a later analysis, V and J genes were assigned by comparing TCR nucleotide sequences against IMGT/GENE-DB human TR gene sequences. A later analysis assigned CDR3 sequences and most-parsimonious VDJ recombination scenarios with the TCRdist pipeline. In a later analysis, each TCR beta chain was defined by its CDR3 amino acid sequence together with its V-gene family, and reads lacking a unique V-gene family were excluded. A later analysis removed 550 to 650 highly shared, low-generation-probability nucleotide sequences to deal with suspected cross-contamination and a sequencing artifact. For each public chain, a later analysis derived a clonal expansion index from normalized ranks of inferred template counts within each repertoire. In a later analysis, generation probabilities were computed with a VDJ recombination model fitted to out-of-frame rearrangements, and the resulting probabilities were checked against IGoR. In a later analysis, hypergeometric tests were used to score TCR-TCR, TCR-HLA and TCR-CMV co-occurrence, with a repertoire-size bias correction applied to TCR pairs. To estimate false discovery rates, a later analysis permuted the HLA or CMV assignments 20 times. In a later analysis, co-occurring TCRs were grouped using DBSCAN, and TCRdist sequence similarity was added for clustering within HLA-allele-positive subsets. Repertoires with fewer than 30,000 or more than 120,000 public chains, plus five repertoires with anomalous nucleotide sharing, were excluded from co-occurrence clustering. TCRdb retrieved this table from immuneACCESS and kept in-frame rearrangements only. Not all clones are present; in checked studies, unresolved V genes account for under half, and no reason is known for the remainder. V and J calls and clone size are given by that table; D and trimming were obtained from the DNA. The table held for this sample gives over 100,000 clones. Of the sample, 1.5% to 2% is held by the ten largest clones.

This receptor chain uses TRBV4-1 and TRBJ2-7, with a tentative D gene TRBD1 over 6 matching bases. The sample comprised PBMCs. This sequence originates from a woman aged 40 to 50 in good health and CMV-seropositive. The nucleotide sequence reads TGCGCCAGCAGCCAAGTCGGGACACCCGCCTACGAGCAGTACTTC. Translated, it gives CASSQVGTPAYEQYF.